This T cell receptor (beta chain) was recovered during a study of T-cell reconstitution after alpha-beta-depleted transplantation in children. Study-wide results and limits: Diversity of TCRbeta at day 60 was high in some patients, arising from surviving recipient T cells and thymic progenitors. One year after transplant, T-cell counts and diversity came mostly from newly produced T cells. Expanded clones from the graft, numbering several hundred, reportedly supplied alpha-beta T cells about two months after transplant.

As concerns this clonotype: Its antigen is not identified.

Germline CDR1 reads MGHDK; CDR2 reads SYGVNS. The V and J ends lost 11 bases and 1 base respectively, with 18 bases between them. The CDR3 is made up of 14 amino acids. Unique molecular identifiers were incorporated into the prepared TCRbeta library. Each CDR3 protein gets one entry after TCRdb re-called the PCR reads with MiXCR. The repertoire holds around 700,000 distinct CDR3 sequences, with about 12% as singletons. The chain is built from TRBV25-1 and TRBJ2-7; the D gene is possibly TRBD1 (6 bases). The sample consisted of PBMCs, taken before TCRalphabeta/CD19-depleted stem cell transplant. This receptor was obtained from a girl aged 2 to 10 with congenital amegakaryocytic thrombocytopenia, due to receive a stem cell transplant. Here the CDR3 DNA reads TGTGCCGCCCAGGGGCCACTCACGTCCTACGAGCAGTACTTC. Translating it yields CAAQGPLTSYEQYF.